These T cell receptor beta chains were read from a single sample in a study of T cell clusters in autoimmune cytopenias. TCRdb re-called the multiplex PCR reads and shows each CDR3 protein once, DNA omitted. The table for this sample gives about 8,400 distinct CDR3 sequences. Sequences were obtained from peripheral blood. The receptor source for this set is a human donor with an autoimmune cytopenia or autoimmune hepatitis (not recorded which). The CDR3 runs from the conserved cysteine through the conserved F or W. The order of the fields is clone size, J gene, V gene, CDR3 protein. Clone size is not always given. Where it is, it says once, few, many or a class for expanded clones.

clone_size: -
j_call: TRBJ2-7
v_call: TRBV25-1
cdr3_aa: CASSSGTLSSYEQYF

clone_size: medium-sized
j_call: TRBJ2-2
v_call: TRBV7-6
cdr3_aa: CASSTRNTGELFF

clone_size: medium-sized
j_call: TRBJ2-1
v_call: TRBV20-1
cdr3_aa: CSAGDRGKVNEQFF

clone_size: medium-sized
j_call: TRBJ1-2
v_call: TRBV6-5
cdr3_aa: CASSYAPRDSLYGYTF

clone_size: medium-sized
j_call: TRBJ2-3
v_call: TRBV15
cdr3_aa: CATSSGTLSTDTQYF

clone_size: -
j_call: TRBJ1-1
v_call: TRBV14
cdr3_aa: CASSQGDWPNTEAFF

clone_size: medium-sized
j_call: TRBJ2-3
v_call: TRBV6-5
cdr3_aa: CASSRNQGASSTDTQYF

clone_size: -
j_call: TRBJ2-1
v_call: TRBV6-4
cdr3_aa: CASSRTGIPNEQFF

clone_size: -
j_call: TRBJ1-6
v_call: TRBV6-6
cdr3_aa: CASRDLGGLAIYNSPLHF

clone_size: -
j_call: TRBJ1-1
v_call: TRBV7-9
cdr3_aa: CASSEWGEKAMNTEAFF

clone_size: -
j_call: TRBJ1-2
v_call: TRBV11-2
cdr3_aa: CASSLRDSKAAAYGYTF